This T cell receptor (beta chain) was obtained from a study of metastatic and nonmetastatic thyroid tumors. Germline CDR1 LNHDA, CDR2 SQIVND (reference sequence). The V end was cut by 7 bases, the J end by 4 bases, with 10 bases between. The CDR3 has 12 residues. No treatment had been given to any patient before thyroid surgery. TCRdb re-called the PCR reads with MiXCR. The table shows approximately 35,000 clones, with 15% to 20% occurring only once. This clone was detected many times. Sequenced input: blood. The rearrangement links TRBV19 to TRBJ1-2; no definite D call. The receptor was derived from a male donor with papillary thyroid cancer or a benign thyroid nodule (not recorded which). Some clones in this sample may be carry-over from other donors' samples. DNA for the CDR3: TGTGCCAGTAATGACGGGATCTATGGCTACACCTTC. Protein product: CASNDGIYGYTF.